These 27 T cell receptor beta chains originate from one sample sequenced in a study of T cell repertoires in cytomegalovirus infection. TCRdb analysed the reads with MiXCR anew, one entry per CDR3 protein. The table records fewer than 85,000 distinct CDR3 sequences, 3% to 4.5% of them present only once. The sequenced material came from PBMCs. These receptors originate from a human donor in good health (CMV status not recorded). Some clones in this sample may be carry-over from other donors' samples.

This clonotype was observed many times. CDR3 in DNA: TGTGCCAGCAGCTTAGCCCGACAGGGGGCAAGTGATACGCAGTATTTT. It translates to CASSLARQGASDTQYF. J is TRBJ2-3 and V is TRBV7-2; 10 nucleotides line up with TRBD1. The CDR3 runs to 16 residues. Looked up from germline, CDR1 is SGHTA and CDR2 is FQGNSA. V lost 0 bases and J lost 6; bases outside the gene matches: 6. Based on the CDR3 plus reference TRBV7-2 and TRBJ2-3, the full variable domain is GAGVSQSPSNKVTEKGKDVELRCDPISGHTALYWYRQSLGQGLEFLIYFQGNSAPDKSGLPSDRFSAERTGGSVSTLTIQRTQQEDSAVYLCASSLARQGASDTQYFGPGTRLTVL.

This clonotype was seen at least ten times. V and J are TRBV28 and TRBJ2-7; D gene uncertain. CDR1 and CDR2 from the germline V gene are MDHEN and SYDVKM. Trimming pared 5 bases from V and 8 bases from J, leaving 22 bases between. CDR3 length: 15 residues. CDR3 sequence (DNA): TGTGCCAGCAGTCCTGGCCCCTGGGTAGGCGAAAAGCAGTACTTC. It translates to CASSPGPWVGEKQYF. The full variable domain, with the rest looked up from reference TRBV28 and TRBJ2-7, is DVKVTQSSRYLVKRTGEKVFLECVQDMDHENMFWYRQDPGLGLRLIYFSYDVKMKEKGDIPEGYSVSREKKERFSLILESASTNQTSMYLCASSPGPWVGEKQYFGPGTRLTVT.

This clonotype came up many times. The chain has TRBV7-8 and TRBJ1-1; D unclear. The length of the CDR3 is 13 residues. Looked up from germline, CDR1 is SGHVS and CDR2 is FQNEAQ. Deletions cut 3 bases from V and 6 bases from J, with 11 bases between. This CDR3 reads CASSLGLEPEAFF. The CDR3, as DNA: TGTGCCAGCAGCTTGGGATTAGAACCTGAAGCTTTCTTT. The complete variable domain, with remaining parts taken from reference TRBV7-8 and TRBJ1-1, reads GAGVSQSPRYKVAKRGQDVALRCDPISGHVSLFWYQQALGQGPEFLTYFQNEAQLDKSGLPSDRFFAERPEGSVSTLKIQRTQQEDSAVYLCASSLGLEPEAFFGQGTRLTVV.

This clonotype occurred many times. The rearrangement joins TRBV7-4 to TRBJ2-7; 8 bases are shared with TRBD2. V was pared by 1 base and J by 2 bases, with 4 bases of the junction left unmatched. The CDR3 sequence is 15 residues long. Germline V gives CDR1 SGHVT, CDR2 SQSDAQ. For the CDR3, the DNA is TGTGCCAGCAGCTTAGTTGGACTAGCCCCCTACGAGCAGTACTTC. This translates into CASSLVGLAPYEQYF.

This clonotype was recorded at least ten times. V gene TRBV4-1 combines with J gene TRBJ2-7; D call uncertain. Germline CDR1 is MGHRA and CDR2 is YSYEKL. This CDR3 has 14 amino acids. Trimming shortened V by 5 bases and J by 4 bases, and 15 bases separated the two germline ends. The CDR3 region is CASSYSQHVYEQYF. The CDR3 DNA follows: TGCGCCAGCAGCTATAGCCAACACGTTTACGAGCAGTACTTC.

At least ten counts were recorded for this clonotype. The chain uses TRBV5-5 and TRBJ2-1, with D unclear. The V end lost 2 bases, the J end lost 5 bases, and 17 bases lay between the germline ends. The CDR3 is 16 residues long. The germline CDR1 and CDR2 sequences are SGHKS and YYEKEE (reference sequence). The CDR3 spells CASSFLVGTVDNEQFF. The CDR3 DNA sequence: TGTGCCAGCAGCTTCCTGGTCGGCACGGTGGACAATGAGCAGTTCTTC.

This clonotype was recorded at least ten times. The CDR3 loop reads CASSLWTSPPGNEQFF. CDR3 bases: TGTGCCAGCAGCTTATGGACTAGCCCTCCGGGCAATGAGCAGTTCTTC. This chain uses TRBV11-1 with TRBJ2-1; 8 positions agree with TRBD2. V trimming: 2 bases; J trimming: 6 bases; junction bases outside the gene matches: 9. Per germline, CDR1 SGHAT and CDR2 FQDESV (reference sequence). This CDR3 spans 16 amino acids.

This clonotype was observed many times. The CDR3 sequence is CASSLSGAGAYNEQFF. For the CDR3, the DNA is TGTGCCAGCAGCTTAAGCGGAGCGGGGGCGTACAATGAGCAGTTCTTC. The chain couples TRBV7-2 to TRBJ2-1; TRBD2 aligns across 8 bases. This CDR3 comprises 16 residues. Germline lookup yields CDR1 SGHTA and CDR2 FQGNSA. V trimming: 2 bases; J trimming: 4 bases; junction bases outside the gene matches: 7.

This chain uses TRBV4-3 with TRBJ2-7; no reliable D call. CDR1 is LGHNA, CDR2 YSLEER, per germline. The CDR3 extends over 14 amino acids. Trimming stripped 0 bases from V and 0 bases from J, with 6 bases between. CDR3: CASSQERSSYEQYF. DNA of the CDR3: TGCGCCAGCAGCCAAGAACGGAGCTCCTACGAGCAGTACTTC.

This clonotype was observed a handful of times. The chain uses TRBV7-4 and TRBJ2-1; 9 nucleotides match TRBD1. There are 19 residues in the CDR3. Trimming removed 4 bases from V and 0 bases from J; junction bases left unmatched: 13. From germline, CDR1 is SGHVT and CDR2 SQSDAQ. CDR3 nucleotide sequence: TGTGCCAGCAGCTCCTCCTTGGGACAGGGCCCTAGCTCCTACAATGAGCAGTTCTTC. Amino acids: CASSSSLGQGPSSYNEQFF.

This clonotype was observed at least ten times. The chain recombines TRBV19 with TRBJ2-2, with TRBD1 matching over 7 bases. The CDR3 runs 14 residues. V trimming: 3 bases; J trimming: 7 bases; junction bases outside the gene matches: 5. Germline values: CDR1 LNHDA, CDR2 SQIVND (reference sequence). CDR3 bases: TGTGCCAGTAGTATGAGGGGGCGCGGCGGGGAGCTGTTTTTT. It codes for CASSMRGRGGELFF. The full variable domain, rest sourced from reference TRBV19 and TRBJ2-2, is DGGITQSPKYLFRKEGQNVTLSCEQNLNHDAMYWYRQDPGQGLRLIYYSQIVNDFQKGDIAEGYSVSREKKESFPLTVTSAQKNPTAFYLCASSMRGRGGELFFGEGSRLTVL.

This clonotype was seen at least ten times. The chain employs TRBV6-2 or TRBV6-3 and TRBJ1-1; D gene unclear. CDR3 length: 13 residues. V lost 6 bases, J lost 1 base, and 9 bases lay in between. The germline V gene encodes CDR1 MNHEY and CDR2 SVGEGT. The chain's CDR3 is CASRNAGNTEAFF. The CDR3 DNA sequence: TGTGCCAGCAGGAACGCAGGGAACACTGAAGCTTTCTTT.

There are many counts of this clonotype. The chain is built from TRBV2 and TRBJ1-1; tentatively, D is TRBD1 (6 bases). Trimming took 8 bases from V and 0 from J, leaving 10 bases between them. This CDR3 contains 13 residues. CDR1 is SNHLY and CDR2 is FYNNEI in the germline V gene. CDR3 in amino acids: CASGGLLNTEAFF. In DNA, the CDR3 is TGTGCCAGCGGGGGCCTATTGAACACTGAAGCTTTCTTT.

The rearrangement uses TRBV5-1 and TRBJ1-1, with D unclear. Trimming removed 2 bases from V and 1 base from J, with 9 bases in between. Germline lookup yields CDR1 SGHRS and CDR2 YFSETQ. This CDR3 region has 14 residues. In DNA form, the CDR3 reads TGCGCCAGCAGCTTACTGGCGGGGAACACTGAAGCTTTCTTT. It encodes CASSLLAGNTEAFF.

The table lists this clonotype with many counts. The CDR3 coding sequence is TGTGCCAGCAGCTTTGGGAGAGGATTGGCCTACGAGCAGTACTTC. This sequence encodes CASSFGRGLAYEQYF. This chain uses TRBV7-2 with TRBJ2-7; tentatively, D is TRBD2 (5 bases). This CDR3 has 15 residues. V was clipped by 3 bases and J by 2 bases, with 14 bases between them. Looked up from germline, CDR1 is SGHTA and CDR2 is FQGNSA.

Many counts were recorded for this clonotype. The chain combines TRBV12-3 or TRBV12-4 with TRBJ2-7, with D possibly matching TRBD1 (6 bases). Trimming removed 7 bases at V and 3 bases at J, with 16 bases between. This CDR3 is 14 amino acids long. The CDR3 region has the DNA TGTGCCAGCAAAGGCCCGGACAGAGGCTACGAGCAGTACTTC. Translation gives CASKGPDRGYEQYF.

This clonotype appeared many times. The chain couples TRBV7-2 to TRBJ2-7; 9 bases are shared with TRBD2. This CDR3 is built from 15 residues. V was pared by 2 bases and J by 5 bases, with 7 bases of the junction left unmatched. Germline V gene data show CDR1 as SGHTA and CDR2 as FQGNSA. This CDR3 is CASSLSGTSYHEQYF. The CDR3 DNA reads as TGTGCCAGCAGCTTATCCGGGACTAGCTACCACGAGCAGTACTTC.

Ten or more counts support this clonotype. One junction end does not reproduce the germline sequence, and a read error may be involved. CDR3 sequence: CASSLAPGGHEKLFF. The CDR3 coding sequence is TGTGCCAGCAGCCTAGCTCCGGGAGGGCACGAAAAACTGTTTTTT. The V gene is TRBV7-2, the J gene TRBJ1-4; unclear D gene. The CDR3 is 15 residues long. CDR1 SGHTA and CDR2 FQGNSA come from the germline V gene.

At least ten counts were recorded for this clonotype. The chain employs TRBV20-1 and TRBJ2-1; no reliable D call. The germline CDR1 and CDR2 sequences are DFQATT and SNEGSKA (reference sequence). The CDR3 extends over 15 amino acids. The V gene lost 2 bases and the J gene lost 5 bases, with 16 bases spanning the gap. Written as DNA, the CDR3 is TGCAGTGCTAGATCCCCGATTGGGCCCCACAATGAGCAGTTCTTC. Translating it yields CSARSPIGPHNEQFF.

This clonotype appeared many times. The V and J genes are TRBV7-9 and TRBJ1-1; D ambiguous. With 5 bases removed from V and 4 bases from J, the gap between germline ends came to 5 bases. Germline V gene data show CDR1 as SEHNR and CDR2 as FQNEAQ (reference sequence). The CDR3 is 11 amino acids. For the CDR3, the DNA is TGTGCCAGCAGCACAAGCACTGAAGCTTTCTTT. Translated, it gives CASSTSTEAFF.

Ten or more counts support this clonotype. This chain links TRBV7-9 with TRBJ1-2; D may be TRBD1 (5 bases). Germline CDR1 and CDR2: SEHNR and FQNEAQ (reference sequence). The CDR3 runs to 12 residues. V lost 0 bases and J lost 11, with 10 bases in between. The CDR3 DNA reads TGTGCCAGCAGCTTAGCCGGGACGACGTACACCTTC. This codes for CASSLAGTTYTF.

At least ten counts were recorded for this clonotype. V is TRBV6-2 or TRBV6-3 and J is TRBJ2-7; D is tentatively TRBD1 or TRBD2 (5 bases each). The CDR3 is made up of 15 amino acids. Germline assignment: CDR1 MNHEY and CDR2 SVGEGT. V gave up 2 bases and J gave up 3 bases, with 14 bases separating them. CDR3 bases: TGTGCCAGCAGTTACCGGGACCAGGGTCGCTACGAGCAGTACTTC. It encodes CASSYRDQGRYEQYF.

This clonotype is labeled as medium-sized. The chain links TRBV7-8 to TRBJ1-3, with 7 bases aligning to TRBD1. Trimming removed 1 base from V and 2 bases from J; junction bases left unmatched: 2. Germline CDR1 and CDR2: SGHVS and FQNEAQ. The CDR3 sequence is 15 residues long. The CDR3 coding sequence is TGTGCCAGCAGCTTAGGGCAGGGGGCTGGAAACACCATATATTTT. It codes for CASSLGQGAGNTIYF. Filled out from reference TRBV7-8 and TRBJ1-3, the complete variable domain reads GAGVSQSPRYKVAKRGQDVALRCDPISGHVSLFWYQQALGQGPEFLTYFQNEAQLDKSGLPSDRFFAERPEGSVSTLKIQRTQQEDSAVYLCASSLGQGAGNTIYFGEGSWLTVV.

The DNA of the CDR3 is TGCAGCACTAGCGGGAGGGCCGCAGATACGCAGTATTTT. This codes for CSTSGRAADTQYF. The chain carries TRBV29-1 and TRBJ2-3; 13 positions match TRBD2. The CDR3 runs 13 residues. V was pared by 8 bases and J by 4 bases, with 3 bases of the junction left unmatched. Germline values: CDR1 SQVTM, CDR2 ANQGSEA.

This clonotype was picked up many times. This sequence joins TRBV7-6 and TRBJ1-1; D is undetermined. The CDR3 sequence is 13 residues long. V lost 5 bases and J 2 bases, leaving 9 bases between the germline ends. The V gene's germline CDR1 is SGHVS and CDR2 FNYEAQ. The CDR3 here is CASSTRLNTEAFF. As DNA, the CDR3 is TGTGCCAGCAGCACCCGCCTCAACACTGAAGCTTTCTTT.

This clonotype was seen repeatedly, ten times or more. V usage is TRBV19 and J usage is TRBJ2-7; D uncertain. This CDR3 spans 15 amino acids. Trimming cost V 3 bases and J 0 bases, with 12 bases left between them. From germline, CDR1 is LNHDA and CDR2 SQIVND (reference sequence). CDR3 protein: CASSMRGRNSYEQYF. The CDR3 coding sequence is TGTGCCAGTAGTATGCGTGGCAGGAACTCCTACGAGCAGTACTTC. Filled out from reference TRBV19 and TRBJ2-7, the complete variable domain reads DGGITQSPKYLFRKEGQNVTLSCEQNLNHDAMYWYRQDPGQGLRLIYYSQIVNDFQKGDIAEGYSVSREKKESFPLTVTSAQKNPTAFYLCASSMRGRNSYEQYFGPGTRLTVT.

This clonotype was counted at least ten times. V gene TRBV7-2 combines with J gene TRBJ1-1; the D gene is possibly TRBD1 (6 bases). Trimming left V 4 bases short and J 11 bases short, with 17 bases between. This CDR3 contains 13 residues. Germline V lookup: CDR1 SGHTA, CDR2 FQGNSA. The CDR3 DNA sequence: TGTGCCAGCAGCTCCCAGTGGGGGGGCGACGCTTTCTTT. Translation: CASSSQWGGDAFF.